These 10 T cell receptor beta chains were sequenced from one sample in a study of cytomegalovirus exposure and HLA in healthy donors. Primers for the PCR totalled 60 Vbeta and 13 Jbeta. Sequencing was performed with immunoSEQ multiplex PCR; in TCRdb, only in-frame clones are kept and a portion is missing. The table shows about 200,000 clones, with roughly 80% occurring only once. What was sequenced was PBMCs. These receptors all stem from a man aged 25-40 years in good health and CMV-seronegative.

This chain links TRBV2 with TRBJ2-2, with a tentative D call TRBD2 (5 bases). Looked up from germline, CDR1 is SNHLY and CDR2 is FYNNEI. There are 14 residues in the CDR3. The ends were cut back, 6 bases at V and 1 base at J, with 9 bases in the middle. CDR3 sequence (DNA): TGTGCCAGCAGGACCGCGGGGAACACCGGGGAGCTGTTTTTT. Encoded protein: CASRTAGNTGELFF.

The rearrangement links TRBV6-6 to TRBJ1-2, with 8 bases fitting TRBD1. The CDR3 is 13 residues long. V lost 7 bases, J lost 4 bases, and 5 bases stayed unmatched. Looked up from germline, CDR1 is MNHNY and CDR2 is SVGAGI (reference sequence). CDR3 nucleotide sequence: TGTGCCAGCACCCTAGACAGGGGCTATGGCTACACCTTC. Its protein is CASTLDRGYGYTF.

This chain links TRBV7-9 with TRBJ1-1; no reliable D call. Germline V lookup: CDR1 SEHNR, CDR2 FQNEAQ (reference sequence). The CDR3 contains 15 residues. V lost 5 bases and J lost 0, with 13 bases in between. CDR3 nucleotide sequence: TGTGCCAGCAGCGCAGAGGATTTTTTGAACACTGAAGCTTTCTTT. It codes for CASSAEDFLNTEAFF.

This rearrangement joins TRBV29-1 to TRBJ2-1, with 8 bases identical to TRBD1. With V trimmed by 1 base and J by 8 bases, 7 bases remained unmatched. The V gene's germline CDR1 is SQVTM and CDR2 ANQGSEA. The CDR3 runs to 14 residues. CDR3 residues: CSVEGTGRIDEQFF. In nucleotides, the CDR3 is TGCAGCGTTGAAGGGACAGGGAGAATCGATGAGCAGTTCTTC.

J is TRBJ2-7 and V is TRBV6-1; D remains ambiguous. The CDR3 runs 13 residues. Trimming shortened V by 9 bases and J by 0 bases, and 12 bases separated the two germline ends. Germline CDR1 is MNHNS and CDR2 is SASEGT. In nucleotides, the CDR3 is TGTGCCAGTCATCCGGGTCGCTCCTACGAGCAGTACTTC. Residues: CASHPGRSYEQYF.

The rearrangement joins TRBV18 to TRBJ2-7; no definite D call. Germline CDR1 KGHSH, CDR2 LQKENI. The CDR3 sequence is 12 residues long. Trimming removed 6 bases at V and 4 bases at J, with 10 bases between. CDR3 coding DNA: TGTGCCAGCTCCCCAAACGGTTACGAGCAGTACTTC. Protein product: CASSPNGYEQYF.

J is TRBJ1-2 and V is TRBV18, with a weak D call TRBD1 (6 bases). V lost 2 bases to trimming and J lost 3 bases, with 7 bases between them. The CDR3 consists of 13 residues. Germline assignment: CDR1 KGHSH and CDR2 LQKENI. DNA for the CDR3: TGTGCCAGCTCACCAAAGGGGGACTATGGCTACACCTTC. Translated, it gives CASSPKGDYGYTF.

V gene TRBV15 combines with J gene TRBJ1-4; 7 bases match TRBD1. The CDR3 is made up of 14 amino acids. The germline V gene has CDR1 LNHNV and CDR2 YYDKDF (reference sequence). V was pared by 7 bases and J by 5 bases, with 7 bases of the junction left unmatched. The CDR3 loop reads CATNTPGGNEKLFF. The CDR3 bases are TGTGCCACCAACACCCCAGGGGGGAATGAAAAACTGTTTTTT.

V usage is TRBV10-3 and J usage is TRBJ2-2; a possible D gene is TRBD2 (6 bases). The germline V gene has CDR1 ENHRY and CDR2 SYGVKD. CDR3 length: 15 amino acids. The V end was cut by 2 bases, the J end by 6 bases, with 13 bases between. As DNA, the CDR3 is TGTGCCATCAGTGAGCGGAGGGAGTCCCCCGGGGAGCTGTTTTTT. This encodes CAISERRESPGELFF.

The rearrangement links TRBV18 to TRBJ1-2; maybe TRBD1 (6 bases). The ends were cut back, 6 bases at V and 6 bases at J, with 17 bases in the middle. The CDR3 loop spans 14 amino acids. Germline V gene lookup returns CDR1 KGHSH and CDR2 LQKENI. The CDR3 here is CASSTNRVGDGYTF. The CDR3 DNA reads as TGTGCCAGCTCTACGAACAGGGTTGGTGATGGCTACACCTTC.